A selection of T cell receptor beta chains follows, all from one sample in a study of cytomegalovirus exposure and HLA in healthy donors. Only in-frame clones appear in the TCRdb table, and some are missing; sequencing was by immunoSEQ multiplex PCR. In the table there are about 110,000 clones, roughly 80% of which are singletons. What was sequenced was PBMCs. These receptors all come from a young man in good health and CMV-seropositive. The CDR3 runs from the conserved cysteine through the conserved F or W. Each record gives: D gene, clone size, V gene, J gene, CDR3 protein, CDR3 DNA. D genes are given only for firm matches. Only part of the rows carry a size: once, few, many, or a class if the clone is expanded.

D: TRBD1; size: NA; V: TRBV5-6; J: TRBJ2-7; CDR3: CASSATIDRDGGEQYF; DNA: TGTGCCAGCAGCGCTACTATTGACAGGGATGGAGGCGAGCAGTACTTC
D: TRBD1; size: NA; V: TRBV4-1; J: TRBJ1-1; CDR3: CASSTGTEYTEAFF; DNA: TGCGCCAGCAGCACCGGGACAGAATACACTGAAGCTTTCTTT
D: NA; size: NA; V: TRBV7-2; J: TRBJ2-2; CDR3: CASKRAYRVTGELFF; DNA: TGTGCCAGCAAAAGGGCGTACAGGGTTACCGGGGAGCTGTTTTTT
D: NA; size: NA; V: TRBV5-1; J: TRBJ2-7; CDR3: CASSWDGGSSYEQYF; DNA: TGCGCCAGCAGCTGGGATGGGGGGAGCTCCTACGAGCAGTACTTC
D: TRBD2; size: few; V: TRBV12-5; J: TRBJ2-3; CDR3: CASPLGGADTQYF; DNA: TGTGCTTCACCTTTGGGGGGGGCAGATACGCAGTATTTT
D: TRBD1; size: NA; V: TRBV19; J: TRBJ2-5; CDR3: CASRDPGQGVSETQYF; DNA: TGTGCCAGTAGAGATCCGGGACAGGGGGTCTCAGAGACCCAGTACTTC
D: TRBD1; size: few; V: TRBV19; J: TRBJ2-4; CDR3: CASSPIRGTGGENIQYF; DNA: TGTGCCAGTAGCCCTATCCGGGGGACAGGCGGAGAAAACATTCAGTACTTC
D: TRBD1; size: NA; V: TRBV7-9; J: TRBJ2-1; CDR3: CASSSTGSDEQFF; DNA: TGTGCCAGCAGCTCGACAGGGTCGGATGAGCAGTTCTTC
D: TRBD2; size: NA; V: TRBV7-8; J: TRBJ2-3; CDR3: CASSLPSGGAGTDTQYF; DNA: TGTGCCAGCAGCTTACCTAGCGGGGGGGCAGGGACAGATACGCAGTATTTT
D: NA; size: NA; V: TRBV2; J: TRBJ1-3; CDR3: CASSEKSGGGGNTIYF; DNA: TGTGCCAGCAGTGAGAAATCGGGGGGAGGTGGAAACACCATATATTTT
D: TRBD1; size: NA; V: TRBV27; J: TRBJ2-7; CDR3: CASRLQGAYEQYF; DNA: TGTGCCAGCAGATTACAGGGGGCCTACGAGCAGTACTTC
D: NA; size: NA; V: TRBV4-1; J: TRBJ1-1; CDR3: CASSIDTNTEAFF; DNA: TGCGCCAGCAGCATAGACACGAACACTGAAGCTTTCTTT
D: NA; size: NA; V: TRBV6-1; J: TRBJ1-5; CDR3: CASSNREGQPQHF; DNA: TGTGCCAGCAGTAATCGGGAAGGTCAGCCCCAGCATTTT
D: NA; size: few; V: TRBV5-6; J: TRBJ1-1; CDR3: CASSNFDRDSEAFF; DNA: TGTGCCAGCAGCAATTTTGACCGGGACTCTGAAGCTTTCTTT
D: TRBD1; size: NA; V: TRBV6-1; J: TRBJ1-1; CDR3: CAGQQGLNTEAFF; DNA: TGTGCCGGCCAACAGGGGTTGAACACTGAAGCTTTCTTT
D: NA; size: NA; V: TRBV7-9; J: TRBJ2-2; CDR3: CASSLGANTGELFF; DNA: TGTGCCAGCAGCTTAGGGGCAAACACCGGGGAGCTGTTTTTT
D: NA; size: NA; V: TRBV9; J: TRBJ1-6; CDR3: CASSVDRHSSYNSPLHF; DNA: TGTGCCAGCAGCGTCGATCGTCATAGCTCCTATAATTCACCCCTCCACTTT
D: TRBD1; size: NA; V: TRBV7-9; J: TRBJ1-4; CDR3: CSSSPDRGFNEKLFF; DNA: TGTTCCAGCAGCCCAGACAGGGGCTTCAATGAAAAACTGTTTTTT
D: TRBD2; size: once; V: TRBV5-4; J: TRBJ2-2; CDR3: CASSLGGGARVGELFF; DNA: TGTGCCAGCAGCTTGGGCGGGGGGGCCCGGGTCGGGGAGCTGTTTTTT
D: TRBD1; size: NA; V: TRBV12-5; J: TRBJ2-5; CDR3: CASGSGQDQETQYF; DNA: TGTGCTAGTGGCTCCGGACAGGACCAAGAGACCCAGTACTTC
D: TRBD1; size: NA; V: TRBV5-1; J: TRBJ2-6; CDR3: CASSLQGASFSGANVLTF; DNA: TGCGCCAGCAGCTTACAGGGGGCTTCGTTTTCTGGGGCCAACGTCCTGACTTTC
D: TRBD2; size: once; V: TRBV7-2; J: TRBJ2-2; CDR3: CASNLGGESTGELFF; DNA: TGTGCCTCAAACTTGGGGGGGGAGAGCACCGGGGAGCTGTTTTTT
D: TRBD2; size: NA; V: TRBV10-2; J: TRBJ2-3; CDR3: CASRGTAGGRTDTQYF; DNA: TGCGCCAGCAGGGGTACTGCGGGGGGTCGCACAGATACGCAGTATTTT
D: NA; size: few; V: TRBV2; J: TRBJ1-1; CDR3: CASSVTVGGEAFF; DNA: TGTGCCAGCAGTGTTACCGTAGGAGGTGAAGCTTTCTTT
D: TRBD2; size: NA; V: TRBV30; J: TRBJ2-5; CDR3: CARSVGLAGVETQYF; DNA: TGTGCCCGGAGTGTGGGACTAGCGGGGGTTGAGACCCAGTACTTC
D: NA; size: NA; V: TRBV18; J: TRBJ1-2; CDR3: CASSLQGIKDYGYTF; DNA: TGTGCCAGCTCACTACAGGGAATTAAGGACTATGGCTACACCTTC
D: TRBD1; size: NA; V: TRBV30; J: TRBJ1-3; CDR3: CAWRAPGGRLSGNTIYF; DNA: TGTGCCTGGAGGGCACCAGGGGGCCGACTCTCTGGAAACACCATATATTTT
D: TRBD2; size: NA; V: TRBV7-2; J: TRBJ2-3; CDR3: CASSKGLAAGTDTQYF; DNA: TGTGCCAGCAGCAAGGGACTAGCGGCTGGCACAGATACGCAGTATTTT